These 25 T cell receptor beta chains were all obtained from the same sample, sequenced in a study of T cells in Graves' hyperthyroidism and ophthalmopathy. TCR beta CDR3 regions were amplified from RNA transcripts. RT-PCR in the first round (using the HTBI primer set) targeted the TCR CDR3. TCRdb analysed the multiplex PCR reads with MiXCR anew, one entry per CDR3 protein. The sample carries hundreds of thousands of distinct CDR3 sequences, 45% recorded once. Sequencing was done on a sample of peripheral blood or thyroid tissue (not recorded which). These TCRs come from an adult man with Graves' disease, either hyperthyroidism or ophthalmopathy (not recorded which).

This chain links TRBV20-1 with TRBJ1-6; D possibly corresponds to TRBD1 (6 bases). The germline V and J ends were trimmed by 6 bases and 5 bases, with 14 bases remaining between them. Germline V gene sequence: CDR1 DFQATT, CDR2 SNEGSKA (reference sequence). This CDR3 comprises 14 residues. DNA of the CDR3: TGCAGTGCCAGCAGGACAGCAAATAATTCACCCCTCCACTTT. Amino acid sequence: CSASRTANNSPLHF.

The CDR3 is CASSEGTGWGYTF. DNA for the CDR3: TGTGCCAGTAGTGAAGGGACAGGTTGGGGCTACACCTTC. The chain has TRBV19 and TRBJ1-2; 8 bases match TRBD1. CDR1 and CDR2 (germline): LNHDA, SQIVND (reference sequence). The CDR3 is made up of 13 amino acids. V gave up 5 bases and J gave up 8 bases; unmatched junction bases: 7.

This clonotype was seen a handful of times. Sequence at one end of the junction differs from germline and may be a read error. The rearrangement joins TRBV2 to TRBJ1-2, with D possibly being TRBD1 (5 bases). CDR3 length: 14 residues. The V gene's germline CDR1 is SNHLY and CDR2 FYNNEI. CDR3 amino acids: CATSDLTENYDYTF. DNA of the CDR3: TGTGCCACCAGTGATTTGACAGAAAACTATGACTACACCTTC.

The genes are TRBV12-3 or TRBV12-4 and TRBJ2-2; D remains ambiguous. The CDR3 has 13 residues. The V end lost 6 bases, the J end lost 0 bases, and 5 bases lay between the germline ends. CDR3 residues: CASRVSNTGELFF. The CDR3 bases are TGTGCCAGCAGGGTGTCGAACACCGGGGAGCTGTTTTTT.

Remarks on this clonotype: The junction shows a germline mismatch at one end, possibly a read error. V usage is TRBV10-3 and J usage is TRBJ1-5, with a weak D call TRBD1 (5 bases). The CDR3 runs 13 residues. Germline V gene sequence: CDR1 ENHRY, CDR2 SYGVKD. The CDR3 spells CASSGGDNQPQHF. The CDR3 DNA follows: TGTGCCAGCAGTGGGGGGGACAATCAGCCCCAGCATTTT.

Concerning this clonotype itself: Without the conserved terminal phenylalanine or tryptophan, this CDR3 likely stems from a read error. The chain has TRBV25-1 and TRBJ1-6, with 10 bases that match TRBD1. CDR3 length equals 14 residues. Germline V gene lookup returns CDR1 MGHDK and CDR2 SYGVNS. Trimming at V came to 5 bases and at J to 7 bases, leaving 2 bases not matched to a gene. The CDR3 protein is CASSRQGANSPLHL. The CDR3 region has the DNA TGTGCCAGCAGTCGACAGGGGGCGAATTCACCCCTCCACCTT.

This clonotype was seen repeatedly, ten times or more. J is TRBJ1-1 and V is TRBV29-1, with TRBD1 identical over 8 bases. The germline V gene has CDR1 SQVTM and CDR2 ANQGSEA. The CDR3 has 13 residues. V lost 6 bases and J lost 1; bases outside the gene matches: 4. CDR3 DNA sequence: TGCAGCGTCATGGACAGGGCGAACACTGAAGCTTTCTTT. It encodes CSVMDRANTEAFF.

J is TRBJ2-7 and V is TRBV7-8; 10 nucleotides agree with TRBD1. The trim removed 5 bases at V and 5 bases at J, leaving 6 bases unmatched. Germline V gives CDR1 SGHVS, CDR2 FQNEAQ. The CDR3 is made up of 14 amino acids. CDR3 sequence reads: CASSPGTGEDEQYF. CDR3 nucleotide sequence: TGTGCCAGCAGCCCAGGGACAGGGGAGGACGAGCAGTACTTC. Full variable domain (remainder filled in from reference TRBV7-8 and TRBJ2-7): GAGVSQSPRYKVAKRGQDVALRCDPISGHVSLFWYQQALGQGPEFLTYFQNEAQLDKSGLPSDRFFAERPEGSVSTLKIQRTQQEDSAVYLCASSPGTGEDEQYFGPGTRLTVT.

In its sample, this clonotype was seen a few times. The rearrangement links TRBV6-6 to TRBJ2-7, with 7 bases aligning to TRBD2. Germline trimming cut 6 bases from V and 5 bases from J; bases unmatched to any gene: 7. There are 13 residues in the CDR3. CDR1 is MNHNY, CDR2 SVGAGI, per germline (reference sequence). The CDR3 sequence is CASSTGGINEQYF. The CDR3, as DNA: TGTGCCAGCAGCACGGGGGGAATCAACGAGCAGTACTTC.

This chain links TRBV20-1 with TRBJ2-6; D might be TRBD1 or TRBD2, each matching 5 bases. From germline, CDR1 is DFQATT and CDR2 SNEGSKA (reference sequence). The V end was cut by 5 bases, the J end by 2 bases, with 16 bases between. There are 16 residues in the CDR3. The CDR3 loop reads CSAAGTGEPGANVLTF. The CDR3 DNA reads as TGCAGTGCTGCCGGGACCGGGGAACCTGGGGCCAACGTCCTGACTTTC.

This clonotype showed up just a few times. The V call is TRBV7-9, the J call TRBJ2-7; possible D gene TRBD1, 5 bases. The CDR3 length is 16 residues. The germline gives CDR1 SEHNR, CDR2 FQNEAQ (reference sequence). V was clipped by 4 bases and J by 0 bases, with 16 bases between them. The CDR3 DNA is TGTGCCAGCAGCTCCCCTGGGGCTGTGGGCTCCTACGAGCAGTACTTC. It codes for CASSSPGAVGSYEQYF.

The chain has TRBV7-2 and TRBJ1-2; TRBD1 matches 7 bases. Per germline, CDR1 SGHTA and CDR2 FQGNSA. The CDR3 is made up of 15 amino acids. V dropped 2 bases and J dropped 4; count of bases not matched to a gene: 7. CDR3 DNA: TGTGCCAGCAGCTTATCAGGGGGGTCGAGCTATGGCTACACCTTC. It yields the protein CASSLSGGSSYGYTF.

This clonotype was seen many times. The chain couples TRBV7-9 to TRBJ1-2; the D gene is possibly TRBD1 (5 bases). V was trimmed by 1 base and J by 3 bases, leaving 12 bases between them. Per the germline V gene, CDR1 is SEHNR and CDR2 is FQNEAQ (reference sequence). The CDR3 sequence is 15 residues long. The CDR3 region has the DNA TGTGCCAGCAGCTTAGTCGAGGGGATCGACTATGGCTACACCTTC. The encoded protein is CASSLVEGIDYGYTF. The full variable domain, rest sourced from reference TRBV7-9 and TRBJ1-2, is DTGVSQNPRHKITKRGQNVTFRCDPISEHNRLYWYRQTLGQGPEFLTYFQNEAQLEKSRLLSDRFSAERPKGSFSTLEIQRTEQGDSAMYLCASSLVEGIDYGYTFGSGTRLTVV.

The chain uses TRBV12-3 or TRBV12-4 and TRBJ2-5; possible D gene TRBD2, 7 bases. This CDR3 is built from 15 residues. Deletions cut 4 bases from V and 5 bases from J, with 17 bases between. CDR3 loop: CASSYSGGAVETQYF. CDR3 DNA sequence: TGTGCCAGCAGTTACTCGGGGGGCGCGGTTGAGACCCAGTACTTC.

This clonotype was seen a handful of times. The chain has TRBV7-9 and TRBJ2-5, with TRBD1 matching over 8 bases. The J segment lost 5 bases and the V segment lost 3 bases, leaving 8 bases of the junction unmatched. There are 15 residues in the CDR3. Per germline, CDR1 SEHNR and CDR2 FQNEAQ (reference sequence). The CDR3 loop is CASSLSGGLTETQYF. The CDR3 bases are TGTGCCAGCAGCTTGTCAGGGGGCTTGACTGAGACCCAGTACTTC.

CDR3 in DNA: TGTGCCAGTAGTATGGTCCTACAAAGCAATCAGCCCCAGCATTTT. Amino acid sequence: CASSMVLQSNQPQHF. The V and J genes are TRBV19 and TRBJ1-5, with D unclear. The V end lost 3 bases, the J end lost 1 base, and 10 bases lay between the germline ends. The CDR3 contains 15 residues. Germline assignment: CDR1 LNHDA and CDR2 SQIVND (reference sequence).

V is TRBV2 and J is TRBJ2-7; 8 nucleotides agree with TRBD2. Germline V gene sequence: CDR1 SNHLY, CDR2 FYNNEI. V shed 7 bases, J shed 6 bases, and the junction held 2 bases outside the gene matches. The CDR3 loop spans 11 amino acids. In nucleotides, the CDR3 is TGTGCCAGCAACCGGGGGGGCGAGCAGTACTTC. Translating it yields CASNRGGEQYF. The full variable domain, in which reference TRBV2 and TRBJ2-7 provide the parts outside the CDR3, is EPEVTQTPSHQVTQMGQEVILRCVPISNHLYFYWYRQILGQKVEFLVSFYNNEISEKSEIFDDQFSVERPDGSNFTLKIRSTKLEDSAMYFCASNRGGEQYFGPGTRLTVT.

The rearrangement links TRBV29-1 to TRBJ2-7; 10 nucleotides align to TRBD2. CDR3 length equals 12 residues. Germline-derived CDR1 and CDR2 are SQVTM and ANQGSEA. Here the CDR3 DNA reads TGCAGGGCGGGACTAGCGTCTTACGAGCAGTACTTC. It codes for CRAGLASYEQYF.

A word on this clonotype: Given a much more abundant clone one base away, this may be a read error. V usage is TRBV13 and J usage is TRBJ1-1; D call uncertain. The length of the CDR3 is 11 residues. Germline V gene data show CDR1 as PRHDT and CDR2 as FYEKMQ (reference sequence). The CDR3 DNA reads TGTGCCAGCAGTCAGGCCTATGAAGCTTCCTTT. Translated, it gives CASSQAYEASF.

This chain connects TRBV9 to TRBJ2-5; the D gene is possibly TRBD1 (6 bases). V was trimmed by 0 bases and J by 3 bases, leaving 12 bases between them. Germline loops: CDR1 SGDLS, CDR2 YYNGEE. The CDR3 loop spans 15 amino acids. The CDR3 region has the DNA TGTGCCAGCAGCGTAGGTGGCAGGGGAAAAGAGACCCAGTACTTC. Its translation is CASSVGGRGKETQYF.

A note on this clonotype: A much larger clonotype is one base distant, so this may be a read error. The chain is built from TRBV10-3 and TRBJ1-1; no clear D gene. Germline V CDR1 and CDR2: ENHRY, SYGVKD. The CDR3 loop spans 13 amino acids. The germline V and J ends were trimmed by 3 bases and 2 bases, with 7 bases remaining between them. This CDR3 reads CAISDGFNTEAFF. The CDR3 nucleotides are TGTGCCATCAGTGACGGATTTAACACTGAAGCTTTCTTT.

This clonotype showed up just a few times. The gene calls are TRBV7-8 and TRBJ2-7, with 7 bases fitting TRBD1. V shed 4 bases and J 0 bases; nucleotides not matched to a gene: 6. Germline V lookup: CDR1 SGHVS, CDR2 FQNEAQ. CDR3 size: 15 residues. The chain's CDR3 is CASSSGGDFSYEQYF. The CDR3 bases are TGTGCCAGCAGCTCAGGGGGAGACTTCTCCTACGAGCAGTACTTC.

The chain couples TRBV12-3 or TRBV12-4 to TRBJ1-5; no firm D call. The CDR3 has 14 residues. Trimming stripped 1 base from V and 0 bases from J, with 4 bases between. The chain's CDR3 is CASSLVSSNQPQHF. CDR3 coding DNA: TGTGCCAGCAGTTTAGTCAGTAGCAATCAGCCCCAGCATTTT.

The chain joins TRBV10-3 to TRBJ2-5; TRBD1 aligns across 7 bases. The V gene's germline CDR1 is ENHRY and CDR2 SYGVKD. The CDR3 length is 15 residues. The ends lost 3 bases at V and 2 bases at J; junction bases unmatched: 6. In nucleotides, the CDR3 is TGTGCCATCAGTGATTCCGGGACAGAGCAAGAGACCCAGTACTTC. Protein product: CAISDSGTEQETQYF.

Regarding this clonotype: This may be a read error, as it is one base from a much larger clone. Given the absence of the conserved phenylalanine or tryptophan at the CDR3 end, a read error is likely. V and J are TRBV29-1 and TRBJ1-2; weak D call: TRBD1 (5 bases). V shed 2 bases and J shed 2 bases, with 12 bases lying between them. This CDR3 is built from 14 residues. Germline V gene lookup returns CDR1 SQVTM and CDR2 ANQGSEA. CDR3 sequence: CSVETRQGNYGYTL. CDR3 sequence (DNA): TGCAGCGTTGAAACTCGTCAGGGAAACTATGGCTACACCCTC.